This TCR beta chain is from a study of blood T cell repertoires in COVID-19. Study-level background: Both acute and convalescent COVID-19 samples were obtained from the United States, Italy and Spain. The analysed material was cDNA or gDNA that came from T cells, B-cell-depleted T cells, or PBMCs.

This table comes from immunoSEQ multiplex PCR, and its TCRdb copy is limited to in-frame clones, with some not included. The sample carries 380,000 or so clones, around 87% recorded once. Everyone who took part was roughly 18 to 89 years old, and they came from about 23 US areas. Per germline, CDR1 SGDLS and CDR2 YYNGEE. The CDR3 is made up of 15 amino acids. Germline trimming cut 4 bases from V and 6 bases from J; bases unmatched to any gene: 11. The specimen sequenced was PBMCs or T cells enriched from blood (not recorded which). The gene calls are TRBV9 and TRBJ2-7, with TRBD1 matching over 9 bases. The origin of this receptor is a man younger than 40 who had recovered from COVID-19. CDR3 DNA sequence: TGTGCCAGCAGCACTGGACAGGGGCGCTCGGGCGAGCAGTACTTC. Encoded protein: CASSTGQGRSGEQYF.